The rows below give T cell receptor beta chains drawn from one sample of a study of T cell responses to AZD1222 COVID-19 vaccine. Here immunoSEQ multiplex PCR was the method, and the copy in TCRdb shows in-frame clones only, minus some. The profile shows 100,000 to 120,000 clones, about 81% of them singletons. The sequencing used peripheral blood, collected on day 0 of AZD1222 vaccination. These receptors were taken from an adult in good health. CDR3s include the opening cysteine and the closing phenylalanine or tryptophan. A D gene is named only where the DNA matches it firmly. The size entry is marked missing in some rows and otherwise reads once, few, many or a size class.

NA	TRBV7-6	TRBJ2-3	TRBD2	TGTGCCAGCAGCTTAGTAGCGGGGGGGAGCACAGATACGCAGTATTTT	CASSLVAGGSTDTQYF
NA	TRBV19	TRBJ2-5	TRBD1	TGTGCCAGTAGTATGGACAGGGGATTCCAAGAGACCCAGTACTTC	CASSMDRGFQETQYF
NA	TRBV19	TRBJ2-3	TRBD2	TGTGCCAGCAAGACTAGCGGGGGGGCGGATACGCAGTATTTT	CASKTSGGADTQYF
NA	TRBV18	TRBJ2-1	TRBD2	TGTGCCAGCTCAACCCAGACTAGCGGGACCTACAATGAGCAGTTCTTC	CASSTQTSGTYNEQFF
NA	TRBV30	TRBJ1-2	NA	TGTGCCTGGACCCCAGGGGTCAGTGGCTACACCTTC	CAWTPGVSGYTF
NA	TRBV5-1	TRBJ2-2	NA	TGCGCCAGCAGCTTGGGGTGGACCGGGGAGCTGTTTTTT	CASSLGWTGELFF
few	TRBV19	TRBJ1-2	NA	TGTGCCAGTTCCGACAGGAACTATGGCTACACCTTC	CASSDRNYGYTF
NA	TRBV18	TRBJ1-6	TRBD1	TGTGCCAGCTCAACCGACAGGGTATCTTCACCCCTCCACTTT	CASSTDRVSSPLHF
NA	TRBV12-5	TRBJ2-5	NA	TGTGCTAGTGGCACCGGCGGGGCGGGCCAAGAGACCCAGTACTTC	CASGTGGAGQETQYF
NA	TRBV7-2	TRBJ1-2	TRBD1	TGTGCCAGCAGCTTGACGGGGAAGCCGAAGGGACAGGACGGCTATGGCTACACCTTC	CASSLTGKPKGQDGYGYTF
NA	TRBV27	TRBJ1-5	NA	TGTGCCAGCAGTTTAGGGTCCATTTGGTATTTT	CASSLGSIWYF
few	TRBV19	TRBJ2-7	TRBD2	TGTGCCAGTAGGCCAACCGGGACTAGCTACGAGCAGTACTTC	CASRPTGTSYEQYF
NA	TRBV29-1	TRBJ1-1	NA	TGCAGCGCTGAGGTCTTAGGACTGGGCCGAGCTTTCTTT	CSAEVLGLGRAFF
NA	TRBV2	TRBJ1-1	TRBD1	TGTGCCAGCACCGTGGGACAGAGGAACACTGAAGCTTTCTTT	CASTVGQRNTEAFF
NA	TRBV2	TRBJ2-3	NA	TGTGCCAGCAGTTCCGACGGAAAGGACACAGATACGCAGTATTTT	CASSSDGKDTDTQYF
NA	TRBV19	TRBJ1-2	TRBD1	TGTGCCAGTAGACTGACAGGGGGCGTTGGCTACACCTTC	CASRLTGGVGYTF
NA	TRBV5-5	TRBJ1-2	NA	TGTGCCAGCAGCTTGCTTGGGGCGGGAAACTATGGCTACACCTTC	CASSLLGAGNYGYTF
NA	TRBV18	TRBJ2-1	TRBD2	TGTGCCAGCTCACCCTTGACTAGCGGGATGCACAATGAGCAGTTCTTC	CASSPLTSGMHNEQFF
NA	TRBV4-3	TRBJ2-1	TRBD2	TGCGCCAGCAGCCAAGATCGGAATAGCGGGAGTCCCCAGTTCTTC	CASSQDRNSGSPQFF
NA	TRBV5-1	TRBJ2-2	NA	TGCGCCAGCAGCTCGGTTTCGAACACCGGGGAGCTGTTTTTT	CASSSVSNTGELFF
NA	TRBV28	TRBJ1-1	NA	TGTGCCAGCAGTTTAGGCTTGGTGTGGGGTGGGACTGAAGCTTTCTTT	CASSLGLVWGGTEAFF
few	TRBV7-2	TRBJ1-2	NA	TGTGCCAGCAGCTTAGGAGCGGCGGGCTATGGCTACACCTTC	CASSLGAAGYGYTF
NA	TRBV2	TRBJ1-1	NA	TGTGCCAGCAATACAGGGCTTCAGAACACTGAAGCTTTCTTT	CASNTGLQNTEAFF
few	TRBV27	TRBJ1-2	TRBD1	TGTGCCAGCAGACAAACAGGGGTAGCTGGCTACACCTTC	CASRQTGVAGYTF
NA	TRBV6-5	TRBJ2-5	TRBD2	TGTGCCAGCAGTTACTCAGCGGGGATTGGGACCCAGTACTTC	CASSYSAGIGTQYF
NA	TRBV25-1	TRBJ1-1	TRBD1	TGTGCCAGCAGTGATACTAGGGGGCTTTCGAACACTGAAGCTTTCTTT	CASSDTRGLSNTEAFF
few	TRBV9	TRBJ2-7	NA	TGTGCCAGCAGCGTAGGGTCGAGGGACTACGAGCAGTACTTC	CASSVGSRDYEQYF
NA	TRBV5-5	TRBJ1-2	NA	TGTGCCAGCAGCTCCGCTTTGCTCCAGTTGGGCTACACCTTC	CASSSALLQLGYTF
NA	TRBV24-1	TRBJ2-2	TRBD2	TGTGCCACCAGTGACTCTCCTCTAGCGGGATCGTGGACCGGGGAGCTGTTTTTT	CATSDSPLAGSWTGELFF
NA	TRBV30	TRBJ1-2	NA	TGTGCCTGGGGGCGCAATGGCTACACCTTC	CAWGRNGYTF
NA	TRBV5-1	TRBJ2-7	TRBD2	TGCGCCAGCAGCTGGACCTTAGCGGGGGGGCCCTACGAGCAGTACTTC	CASSWTLAGGPYEQYF
once	TRBV9	TRBJ2-7	TRBD1	TGTGCCAGCAGCTCGAGCAGGGGGAGATCCTACGAGCAGTACTTC	CASSSSRGRSYEQYF
NA	TRBV27	TRBJ1-2	NA	TGTGCCAGCAGTACCTCCTACAGGGTCGGAAATGGCTACACCTTC	CASSTSYRVGNGYTF
NA	TRBV9	TRBJ2-3	NA	TGTGCCAGCAGCGCTCGGGACCAATCCACAGATACGCAGTATTTT	CASSARDQSTDTQYF
NA	TRBV5-6	TRBJ1-3	NA	TGTGCCAGCAGCCTACTCTCGGAATACTCTGGAAACACCATATATTTT	CASSLLSEYSGNTIYF
NA	TRBV7-2	TRBJ1-3	NA	TGTGCCAGCAGCCCCCAGACAGTCTCTGGAAACACCATATATTTT	CASSPQTVSGNTIYF
NA	TRBV3-1/TRBV3-2	TRBJ1-6	NA	TGTGCCAGCGTCATGGCGTCTGGTTCACCCCTCCACTTT	CASVMASGSPLHF
NA	TRBV11-2	TRBJ2-3	TRBD1	TGTGCCAGCAGCTTAGCGACAGGGGGCACAGATACGCAGTATTTT	CASSLATGGTDTQYF
NA	TRBV6-5	TRBJ1-1	NA	TGTGCCAGCCGCAGAACCGGGTTTTTCACTGAAGCTTTCTTT	CASRRTGFFTEAFF
NA	TRBV6-1	TRBJ1-5	TRBD1	TGTGCCAGCAGTGACCCAGGACAGGGGCACGCGAATCAGCCCCAGCATTTT	CASSDPGQGHANQPQHF
NA	TRBV6-5	TRBJ1-3	TRBD1	TGTGCCAGCAGACCCGACAGGGGGAACACCATATATTTT	CASRPDRGNTIYF
NA	TRBV5-6	TRBJ1-1	NA	TGTGCCAGCAGCTTCCTCAGGAGGGGGAACACTGAAGCTTTCTTT	CASSFLRRGNTEAFF
NA	TRBV19	TRBJ1-2	TRBD1	TGTGCCAGTAGCCAACAGGGGGCCGATGGCTACACCTTC	CASSQQGADGYTF
NA	TRBV5-4	TRBJ1-6	TRBD1	TGTGCCAGCAGCGGGAACAGGGGGATAAATTCACCCCTCCACTTT	CASSGNRGINSPLHF
NA	TRBV5-1	TRBJ2-7	TRBD2	TGCGCCAGCAGCTTGGCTAGCGGGAGTTACGAGCAGTACTTC	CASSLASGSYEQYF
NA	TRBV6-1	TRBJ2-7	NA	TGTGCCAGCGGCGAAGGGGGCGAGCAGTACTTC	CASGEGGEQYF
few	TRBV30	TRBJ1-1	NA	TGTGCCTGGAAAATCAACACTGAAGCTTTCTTT	CAWKINTEAFF
few	TRBV27	TRBJ2-2	TRBD2	TGTGCCAGCAGTTTATCATCCCTAGCGGGAGTGGCCGGGGAGCTGTTTTTT	CASSLSSLAGVAGELFF
NA	TRBV27	TRBJ1-1	NA	TGTGCCAGCAGTTTAAGGGGTCTCACTGAAGCTTTCTTT	CASSLRGLTEAFF
NA	TRBV10-3	TRBJ2-3	NA	TGTGCCATCAGTGATGGGTTTAGCACAGATACGCAGTATTTT	CAISDGFSTDTQYF
many	TRBV19	TRBJ2-7	TRBD2	TGTGCCAGTACCCCGCCGGGACTAGGGAACCACGAGCAGTACTTC	CASTPPGLGNHEQYF
NA	TRBV3-1/TRBV3-2	TRBJ1-3	TRBD1	TGTGCCAGCAGCCCTCAGGGGGCTGTTGGAAACACCATATATTTT	CASSPQGAVGNTIYF
once	TRBV9	TRBJ2-2	NA	TGTGCCAGCAGCCCCCCGGGACTTACGAACACCGGGGAGCTGTTTTTT	CASSPPGLTNTGELFF